A single sample gave rise to the 16 T cell receptor beta chains below, sequenced in a study of identical twins. TCRdb redid the calling of the 5' RACE reads with MiXCR, one entry per CDR3 protein. The sample yields about 1.7 million distinct CDR3 sequences, less than 35% seen once. The source material was cord blood. The receptors here all came from a newborn girl in good health.

The gene calls are TRBV27 and TRBJ1-3; D is unclear. CDR1 and CDR2 from the germline V gene are MNHEY and SMNVEV (reference sequence). CDR3 length: 15 residues. Trimming left V 3 bases short and J 1 base short, with 10 bases between. The CDR3, as DNA: TGTGCCAGCAGTTTTGGAGGAGGGTCTGGAAACACCATATATTTT. Translation gives CASSFGGGSGNTIYF.

This sequence joins TRBV5-1 and TRBJ1-4, with no clear D. CDR3 length: 14 amino acids. CDR1 and CDR2 (germline): SGHRS, YFSETQ. V lost 0 bases and J lost 5, with 8 bases in between. This CDR3 reads CASSLGNENEKLFF. The DNA of the CDR3 is TGCGCCAGCAGCTTGGGGAACGAGAATGAAAAACTGTTTTTT.

Points on this clonotype: One junction end does not reproduce the germline sequence, and a read error may be involved. V usage is TRBV12-3 or TRBV12-4 and J usage is TRBJ2-3; 10 positions agree with TRBD2. The CDR3 has 20 amino acids. CDR3 amino acids: CASSLGRSASGSRSTDAQYF. CDR3 sequence (DNA): TGTGCCAGCAGTTTAGGCCGTTCGGCTAGCGGGAGCCGCTCCACAGATGCGCAGTATTTT.

The V gene is TRBV25-1, the J gene TRBJ2-5, with 10 nucleotides matching TRBD2. V shed 6 bases, J shed 6 bases, and the junction held 7 bases outside the gene matches. This CDR3 spans 14 amino acids. The germline gives CDR1 MGHDK, CDR2 SYGVNS. The CDR3 is CASRSGGAPKTQYF. DNA for the CDR3: TGTGCCAGCAGAAGCGGGGGGGCCCCAAAGACCCAGTACTTC.

This clonotype has only a few counts. The V gene is TRBV3-1, the J gene TRBJ2-1; 7 bases fit TRBD1. This CDR3 comprises 16 residues. Germline V gene lookup returns CDR1 LGHDT and CDR2 YNNKEL (reference sequence). V lost 7 bases, J lost 7 bases, and 16 bases stayed unmatched. The CDR3 reads CASTPARGGRGNEQFF. The CDR3 region has the DNA TGTGCCAGCACACCGGCACGAGGGGGCCGGGGAAATGAGCAGTTCTTC.

This clonotype was observed a few times. The chain links TRBV9 to TRBJ1-2; D gene ambiguous. Trimming stripped 0 bases from V and 4 bases from J, with 10 bases between. In germline, CDR1 is SGDLS, CDR2 YYNGEE. This CDR3 contains 14 residues. CDR3 region: CASSVGPAVYGYTF. The CDR3 region has the DNA TGTGCCAGCAGCGTAGGTCCGGCAGTCTATGGCTACACCTTC.

The genes are TRBV27 and TRBJ2-2; D uncertain. Trimming cost V 7 bases and J 2 bases, with 11 bases left between them. CDR3 length equals 14 residues. The V gene's germline CDR1 is MNHEY and CDR2 SMNVEV (reference sequence). The CDR3 DNA reads TGTGCCAGCACTATTTCCCAAAACACCGGGGAGCTGTTTTTT. Translating it yields CASTISQNTGELFF.

This clonotype was recorded a few times. The V call is TRBV12-3 or TRBV12-4, the J call TRBJ2-1; no definite D call. The CDR3 extends over 12 amino acids. With 0 bases removed from V and 15 bases from J, the gap between germline ends came to 12 bases. For the CDR3, the DNA is TGTGCCAGCAGTTTAGCGTTACCCCGCATGTTCTTC. Its translation is CASSLALPRMFF.

This clonotype was counted between two and nine times. One end of the junction is discordant with germline, which a read error may explain. The genes are TRBV24-1 and TRBJ2-3, with TRBD1 identical over 7 bases. Germline V lookup: CDR1 KGHDR, CDR2 SFDVKD. CDR3 length: 18 amino acids. The CDR3 bases are TGTGCCACCAGTGACCCATGGAGGACAGGACCTAGCACAGATATGCAGTATTTT. It encodes CATSDPWRTGPSTDMQYF.

The rearrangement uses TRBV20-1 and TRBJ2-5; the D is unclear. Germline V gene sequence: CDR1 DFQATT, CDR2 SNEGSKA (reference sequence). This CDR3 region has 11 residues. V gave up 5 bases and J gave up 12 bases, with 16 bases separating them. The CDR3 DNA sequence: TGCAGTGCTGGGCTTCGCGACCTCGAGTACTTC. Translated: CSAGLRDLEYF.

This rearrangement joins TRBV28 to TRBJ2-3; D is perhaps TRBD2 (6 bases). The CDR3 consists of 13 residues. Per the germline V gene, CDR1 is MDHEN and CDR2 is SYDVKM. Trimming removed 5 bases at V and 4 bases at J, with 10 bases between. This CDR3 reads CASSRGKADTQYF. CDR3 nucleotide sequence: TGTGCCAGCAGTCGGGGGAAGGCAGATACGCAGTATTTT.

This clonotype showed up just a few times. The chain uses TRBV27 and TRBJ1-5; TRBD1 aligns across 7 bases. Germline CDR1 is MNHEY and CDR2 is SMNVEV (reference sequence). This CDR3 spans 16 amino acids. The trim removed 3 bases at V and 4 bases at J, leaving 9 bases unmatched. CDR3 coding DNA: TGTGCCAGCAGTTTGGACAGGACAGGCCGGAATCAGCCCCAGCATTTT. Its translation is CASSLDRTGRNQPQHF.

The chain links TRBV2 to TRBJ1-1, with TRBD1 as a possible D gene (5 bases). CDR3 length: 14 residues. V was shortened by 8 bases and J by 0 bases, with 13 bases between the two germline ends. CDR1 and CDR2 from the germline V gene are SNHLY and FYNNEI. As DNA, the CDR3 is TGTGCCAGCGTTCTCGACAGTTTGAACACTGAAGCTTTCTTT. Protein sequence: CASVLDSLNTEAFF.

Comment on this clonotype: At one of its ends the junction is not consistent with the germline gene, which may arise from a read error. The CDR3: CASSLKGDTGAFF. In DNA form, the CDR3 reads TGTGCCAGCAGTTTAAAGGGGGACACTGGAGCTTTCTTT. The chain carries TRBV27 and TRBJ1-1, with D possibly being TRBD1 (6 bases). The CDR3 is made up of 13 amino acids. Looked up from germline, CDR1 is MNHEY and CDR2 is SMNVEV (reference sequence).

This clonotype was detected only a few times. The rearrangement links TRBV11-2 to TRBJ2-7; D gene uncertain. Germline V gene sequence: CDR1 SGHAT, CDR2 FQNNGV. Trimming stripped 3 bases from V and 2 bases from J, with 11 bases between. The CDR3 covers 14 residues. CDR3 amino acids: CASSFYHRPYEQYF. CDR3 bases: TGTGCCAGCAGCTTTTACCACAGACCCTACGAGCAGTACTTC.

This clonotype showed up just a few times. V gene TRBV6-2 or TRBV6-3 combines with J gene TRBJ2-1; TRBD2 aligns across 11 bases. Germline CDR1 reads MNHEY; CDR2 reads SVGEGT. Germline trimming cut 6 bases from V and 8 bases from J; bases unmatched to any gene: 6. This CDR3 is 14 amino acids long. DNA for the CDR3: TGTGCCAGCAGGAAGCTAGCGGGAGGTTATGAGCAGTTCTTC. Residues: CASRKLAGGYEQFF.